Shown below are 25 T cell receptor beta chains from a single sample sequenced in a study of blood T cells in healthy people across ages. The use of a sample-barcoded 5' primer and a J-beta primer mix characterized a second PCR of about 6 to 12 cycles. From the 5' RACE reads, TCRdb called clonotypes with MiXCR, one entry per CDR3 protein. The sample consists of fewer than 1,000,000 distinct CDR3 sequences, less than 60% of them appearing once. The specimen sequenced was blood. The receptors were gathered from a man of 80 years or more in good health.

This clonotype was observed many times. This chain connects TRBV2 to TRBJ2-7; 8 nucleotides match TRBD2. Germline-derived CDR1 and CDR2 are SNHLY and FYNNEI. The V gene end was trimmed by 4 bases and the J gene end by 1 base; junction bases not matched to a gene: 9. The CDR3 runs 16 residues. The CDR3 loop is CASSGPRERESYEQYF. DNA of the CDR3: TGTGCCAGCAGTGGTCCCAGAGAGCGGGAGTCCTACGAGCAGTACTTC. The variable domain in full, completed from reference TRBV2 and TRBJ2-7, reads EPEVTQTPSHQVTQMGQEVILRCVPISNHLYFYWYRQILGQKVEFLVSFYNNEISEKSEIFDDQFSVERPDGSNFTLKIRSTKLEDSAMYFCASSGPRERESYEQYFGPGTRLTVT.

The chain has TRBV7-9 and TRBJ2-7; 7 positions match TRBD1. Germline CDR1 and CDR2: SEHNR and FQNEAQ (reference sequence). J lost 0 bases, V lost 4 bases, and 15 bases had no gene match. CDR3 size: 18 residues. The CDR3 DNA is TGTGCCAGCAGCTCGGACAGGATTATGGTCGGGGACTCCTACGAGCAGTACTTC. Translation: CASSSDRIMVGDSYEQYF.

The V call is TRBV7-8, the J call TRBJ2-1; a possible D gene is TRBD2 (5 bases). Trimming cost V 5 bases and J 4 bases, with 12 bases left between them. The CDR3 is 14 residues long. In germline, CDR1 is SGHVS, CDR2 FQNEAQ. The CDR3 here is CASSPRETYNEQFF. The DNA of the CDR3 is TGTGCCAGCAGCCCCCGGGAAACATACAATGAGCAGTTCTTC.

In this sample, this clonotype turned up many times. V gene TRBV20-1 combines with J gene TRBJ2-5; D might be TRBD2 (5 bases). This CDR3 has 11 amino acids. The germline V and J ends were trimmed by 3 bases and 5 bases, with 7 bases remaining between them. CDR1 and CDR2 from the germline V gene are DFQATT and SNEGSKA (reference sequence). CDR3 loop: CSASGKETQYF. CDR3 nucleotides: TGCAGTGCTAGCGGGAAGGAGACCCAGTACTTC.

The chain links TRBV13 to TRBJ1-4; D might be TRBD1 (5 bases). CDR1 PRHDT and CDR2 FYEKMQ come from the germline V gene (reference sequence). The CDR3 loop spans 15 amino acids. V was pared by 4 bases and J by 0 bases, with 9 bases between. The CDR3 DNA reads TGTGCCAGCAGCTCCCCGGGGGCAACTAATGAAAAACTGTTTTTT. Translating gives CASSSPGATNEKLFF.

The J gene is TRBJ1-5, the V gene TRBV12-3 or TRBV12-4; D perhaps matches TRBD1 (5 bases). Trimming took off 3 bases at V and 6 bases at J, with 15 bases between the two ends. The CDR3 loop spans 15 amino acids. The CDR3 protein is CASSFEGALGQPQHF. As DNA, the CDR3 is TGTGCCAGCAGTTTTGAAGGGGCGTTGGGTCAGCCCCAGCATTTT.

The sample holds a few counts of this clonotype. The chain couples TRBV12-3 or TRBV12-4 to TRBJ2-7; 7 bases map to TRBD2. There are 18 residues in the CDR3. V trimming: 7 bases; J trimming: 0 bases; junction bases outside the gene matches: 18. CDR3 sequence: CASTPGPSGGPPSYEQYF. The CDR3 nucleotides read TGTGCCAGCACCCCGGGTCCTAGCGGAGGCCCTCCCTCCTACGAGCAGTACTTC.

Comments on this clonotype: An end of the junction differs from the germline gene, which may be a read error. The chain links TRBV7-3 to TRBJ1-1; D is unresolved. The CDR3 has 14 residues. Looked up from germline, CDR1 is SGHTA and CDR2 is FQGTGA. The chain's CDR3 is CASGLMPTNTEAFF. The CDR3 DNA is TGTGCCAGCGGCTTAATGCCGACGAACACTGAAGCTTTCTTT.

V and J are TRBV7-2 and TRBJ2-1, with TRBD2 identical over 8 bases. Per germline, CDR1 SGHTA and CDR2 FQGNSA. The V and J ends lost 7 bases and 5 bases, in that order; junction bases with no gene match: 10. This CDR3 is 15 amino acids long. The CDR3 protein is CASISAGGRNNEQFF. The CDR3 nucleotides read TGTGCCAGCATCTCCGCGGGAGGTAGGAACAATGAGCAGTTCTTC.

The J gene is TRBJ2-1, the V gene TRBV20-1; 10 bases fit TRBD2. With the DNA end fitting TRBJ2-7 better, the J assignment may be wrong. The CDR3 runs 13 residues. Germline V gives CDR1 DFQATT, CDR2 SNEGSKA (reference sequence). CDR3 region: CRSGRVSYNEQYF. The DNA of the CDR3 is TGCAGGAGCGGGAGGGTGTCCTACAATGAGCAGTACTTC.

The chain has TRBV6-1 and TRBJ1-2; 7 positions match TRBD1. This CDR3 is built from 16 residues. CDR1 is MNHNS and CDR2 is SASEGT in the germline V gene. V dropped 1 base and J dropped 0; count of bases not matched to a gene: 5. CDR3 coding DNA: TGTGCCAGCAGTGAAGGTGGACAGGCGGCTAACTATGGCTACACCTTC. Protein product: CASSEGGQAANYGYTF.

CDR3 sequence (DNA): TGTGCCAGCAGTTTCCCGGACAGGCCGCAGTTCTTC. Translating gives CASSFPDRPQFF. V usage is TRBV27 and J usage is TRBJ2-1, with 7 positions matching TRBD1. After removal of 3 bases from V and 12 bases from J, the junction contained 5 bases not matched to a gene. Germline assignment: CDR1 MNHEY and CDR2 SMNVEV (reference sequence). This CDR3 region has 12 residues.

This clonotype was seen repeatedly, ten times or more. The gene calls are TRBV10-2 and TRBJ2-7; D uncertain. V was clipped by 5 bases and J by 3 bases, with 11 bases between them. The germline gives CDR1 WSHSY, CDR2 SAAADI. This CDR3 contains 13 residues. DNA for the CDR3: TGCGCCAGCAGTTCCGGCGGATACTACGAGCAGTACTTC. Translating it yields CASSSGGYYEQYF.

The genes are TRBV2 and TRBJ1-6, with D tentatively TRBD1 (5 bases). CDR1 is SNHLY, CDR2 FYNNEI, per germline. The CDR3 sequence is 13 residues long. V lost 3 bases and J 13 bases, leaving 13 bases between the germline ends. The CDR3 region has the DNA TGTGCCAGCAGTGATAGGAGGGGTGGGCCCCTCCACTTT. Translation: CASSDRRGGPLHF.

The V and J genes are TRBV14 and TRBJ2-1, with TRBD2 matching 11 bases. The CDR3 runs to 16 residues. Germline V lookup: CDR1 SGHDN, CDR2 FVKESK. V was clipped by 2 bases and J by 5 bases; unmatched bases: 5. This chain's CDR3 is CASSQLGLAAHNEQFF. In DNA, the CDR3 is TGTGCCAGCAGCCAACTGGGACTAGCGGCCCACAATGAGCAGTTCTTC. The full variable domain, with the rest looked up from reference TRBV14 and TRBJ2-1, is EAGVTQFPSHSVIEKGQTVTLRCDPISGHDNLYWYRRVMGKEIKFLLHFVKESKQDESGMPNNRFLAERTGGTYSTLKVQPAELEDSGVYFCASSQLGLAAHNEQFFGPGTRLTVL.

The table lists this clonotype with a count of one. The chain uses TRBV25-1 and TRBJ1-1; a possible D gene is TRBD1 (5 bases). Looked up from germline, CDR1 is MGHDK and CDR2 is SYGVNS. Trimming took 6 bases from V and 3 from J, leaving 17 bases between them. The CDR3 runs to 15 residues. CDR3 in DNA: TGTGCCAGCAGAAGAGACAGTCTCTTGGACACTGAAGCTTTCTTT. This sequence encodes CASRRDSLLDTEAFF.

The chain links TRBV25-1 to TRBJ2-7; the D gene could be TRBD1 or TRBD2 (5 bases each). Per the germline V gene, CDR1 is MGHDK and CDR2 is SYGVNS. Trimming pared 6 bases from V and 7 bases from J, leaving 19 bases between. The CDR3 covers 14 residues. The CDR3 spells CASSPPGTGREQYF. The CDR3 bases are TGTGCCAGCAGCCCCCCCGGGACGGGACGAGAGCAGTACTTC.

Note on this clonotype: A read error may be the cause here, since a much bigger clone is one base away. CDR3 bases: TGTGCCAGCAGTGAAGTTGTAGCGGGAGATGGGGAGCTGTTTTTT. Residues: CASSEVVAGDGELFF. The V gene is TRBV2, the J gene TRBJ2-2, with 9 bases that match TRBD2. The CDR3 is made up of 15 amino acids. Germline V lookup: CDR1 SNHLY, CDR2 FYNNEI. J was trimmed by 8 bases and V by 1 base; bases with no gene match: 5.

This clonotype was recorded many times. A much larger clone lies one base from this, so it may be a read error. The gene calls are TRBV5-6 and TRBJ2-5; 9 bases are a match to TRBD1. Germline values: CDR1 SGHDT, CDR2 YYEEEE. With V trimmed by 1 base and J by 3 bases, 1 base remained unmatched. This CDR3 is 14 amino acids long. The CDR3 DNA sequence: TGTGCCAGCAGCTTGTGGACAGGGGAAGAGACCCAGTACTTC. Translated: CASSLWTGEETQYF.

V is TRBV5-1 and J is TRBJ1-1; D unclear. Trimming removed 0 bases at V and 8 bases at J, with 8 bases between. The CDR3 totals 12 residues. The germline CDR1 and CDR2 sequences are SGHRS and YFSETQ. CDR3 sequence: CASSLVDKEAFF. CDR3 in DNA: TGCGCCAGCAGCTTGGTCGACAAGGAAGCTTTCTTT.

V is TRBV20-1 and J is TRBJ2-1; D gene uncertain. Per germline, CDR1 DFQATT and CDR2 SNEGSKA (reference sequence). The CDR3 consists of 13 residues. V was clipped by 4 bases and J by 5 bases, with 12 bases between them. This CDR3 reads CSATLGWDNEQFF. DNA of the CDR3: TGCAGTGCTACGCTTGGGTGGGACAATGAGCAGTTCTTC.

The J gene is TRBJ2-3, the V gene TRBV12-3 or TRBV12-4; 7 nucleotides align to TRBD1. J gave up 3 bases and V 6 bases, and 12 bases lay outside the gene matches. CDR3 length: 16 amino acids. CDR3 protein: CASRKDRVLKTDTQYF. CDR3 sequence (DNA): TGTGCCAGCAGGAAAGACAGGGTGTTGAAAACAGATACGCAGTATTTT.

This clonotype was picked up a small number of times. The chain recombines TRBV5-1 with TRBJ1-5; 12 nucleotides align to TRBD1. The germline CDR1 and CDR2 sequences are SGHRS and YFSETQ. V gave up 4 bases and J gave up 1 base; unmatched junction bases: 12. This CDR3 contains 19 residues. This chain's CDR3 is CASSIGTGGARGSNQPQHF. The CDR3 DNA reads TGCGCCAGCAGCATAGGGACAGGGGGCGCTCGGGGCAGCAATCAGCCCCAGCATTTT.

This clonotype turned up a few times. This could be a read error, since a much larger clone is one nucleotide away. The chain employs TRBV5-1 and TRBJ2-4; weak D call: TRBD1 (5 bases). V was cut by 4 bases and J by 2 bases, with 13 bases left in between. The CDR3 is 15 amino acids. From germline, CDR1 is SGHRS and CDR2 YFSETQ. CDR3 sequence (DNA): TGCGCCAGCAGCCTCGACGCAGGGTCCAAAAACATTCAGTACTTC. Translated: CASSLDAGSKNIQYF.

This clonotype was seen a handful of times. The J gene is TRBJ2-3, the V gene TRBV14; 11 bases are shared with TRBD2. CDR1 SGHDN and CDR2 FVKESK come from the germline V gene. V was clipped by 1 base and J by 11 bases; unmatched bases: 14. The CDR3 has 17 residues. In DNA, the CDR3 is TGTGCCAGCAGCCAAGGGACTCTAGCGGGAGGAGCTCTAAAGCAGTATTTT. It codes for CASSQGTLAGGALKQYF.